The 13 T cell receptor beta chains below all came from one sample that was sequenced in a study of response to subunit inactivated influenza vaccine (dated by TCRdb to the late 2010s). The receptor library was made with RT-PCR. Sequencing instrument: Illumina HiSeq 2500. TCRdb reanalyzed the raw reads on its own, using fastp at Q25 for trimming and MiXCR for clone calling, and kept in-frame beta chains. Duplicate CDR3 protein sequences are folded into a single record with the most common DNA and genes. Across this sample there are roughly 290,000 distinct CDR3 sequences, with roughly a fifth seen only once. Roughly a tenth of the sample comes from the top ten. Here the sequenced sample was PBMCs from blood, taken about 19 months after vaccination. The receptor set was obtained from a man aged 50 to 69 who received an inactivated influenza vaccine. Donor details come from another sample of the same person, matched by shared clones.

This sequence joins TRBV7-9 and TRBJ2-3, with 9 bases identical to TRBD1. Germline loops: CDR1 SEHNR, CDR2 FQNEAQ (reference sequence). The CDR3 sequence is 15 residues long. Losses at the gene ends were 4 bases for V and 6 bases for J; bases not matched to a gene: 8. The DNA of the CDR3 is TGTGCCAGCAGCTCGGGACAGGGATACGTGGATACGCAGTATTTT. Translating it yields CASSSGQGYVDTQYF.

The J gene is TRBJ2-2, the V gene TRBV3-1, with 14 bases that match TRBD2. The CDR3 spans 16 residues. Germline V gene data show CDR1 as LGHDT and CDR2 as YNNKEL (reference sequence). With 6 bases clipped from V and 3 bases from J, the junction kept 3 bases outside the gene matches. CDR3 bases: TGTGCCAGCAGTGGGGGACTAGCGGGAGACACCGGGGAGCTGTTTTTT. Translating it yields CASSGGLAGDTGELFF. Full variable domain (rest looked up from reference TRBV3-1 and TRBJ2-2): DTAVSQTPKYLVTQMGNDKSIKCEQNLGHDTMYWYKQDSKKFLKIMFSYNNKELIINETVPNRFSPKSPDKAHLNLHINSLELGDSAVYFCASSGGLAGDTGELFFGEGSRLTVL.

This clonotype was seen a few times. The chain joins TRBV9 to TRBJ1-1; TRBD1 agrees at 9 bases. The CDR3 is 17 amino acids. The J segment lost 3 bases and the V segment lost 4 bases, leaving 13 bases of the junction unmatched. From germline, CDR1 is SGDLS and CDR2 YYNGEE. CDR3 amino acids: CASSPGQGRGLDTEAFF. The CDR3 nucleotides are TGTGCCAGCAGCCCGGGACAGGGACGGGGATTGGACACTGAAGCTTTCTTT.

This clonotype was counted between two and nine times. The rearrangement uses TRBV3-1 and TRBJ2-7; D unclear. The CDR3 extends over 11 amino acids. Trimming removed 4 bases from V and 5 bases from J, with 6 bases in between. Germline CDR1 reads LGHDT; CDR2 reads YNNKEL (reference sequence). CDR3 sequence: CASSRHDEQYF. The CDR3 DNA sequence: TGTGCCAGCAGCCGACATGACGAGCAGTACTTC.

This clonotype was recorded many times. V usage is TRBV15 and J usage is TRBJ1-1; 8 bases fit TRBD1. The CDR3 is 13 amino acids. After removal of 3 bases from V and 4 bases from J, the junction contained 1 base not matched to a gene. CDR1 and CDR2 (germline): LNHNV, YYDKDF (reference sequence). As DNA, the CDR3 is TGTGCCACCAGCAGGACAGGGGTCACTGAAGCTTTCTTT. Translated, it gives CATSRTGVTEAFF. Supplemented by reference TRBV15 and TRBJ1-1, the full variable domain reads DAMVIQNPRYQVTQFGKPVTLSCSQTLNHNVMYWYQQKSSQAPKLLFHYYDKDFNNEADTPDNFQSRRPNTSFCFLDIRSPGLGDTAMYLCATSRTGVTEAFFGQGTRLTVV.

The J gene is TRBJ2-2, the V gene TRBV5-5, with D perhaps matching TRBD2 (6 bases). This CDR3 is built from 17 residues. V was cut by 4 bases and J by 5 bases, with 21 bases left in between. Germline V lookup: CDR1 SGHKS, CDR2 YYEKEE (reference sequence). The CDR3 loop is CASSKMGMSGGTGELFF. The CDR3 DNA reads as TGTGCCAGCAGCAAAATGGGGATGTCAGGAGGGACCGGGGAGCTGTTTTTT.

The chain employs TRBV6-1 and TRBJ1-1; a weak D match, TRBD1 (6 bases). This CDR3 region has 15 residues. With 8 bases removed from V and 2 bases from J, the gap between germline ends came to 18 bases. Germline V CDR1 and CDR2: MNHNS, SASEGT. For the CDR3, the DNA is TGTGCCAGCTACATGGGCAGGGGCACCAACACTGAAGCTTTCTTT. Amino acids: CASYMGRGTNTEAFF.

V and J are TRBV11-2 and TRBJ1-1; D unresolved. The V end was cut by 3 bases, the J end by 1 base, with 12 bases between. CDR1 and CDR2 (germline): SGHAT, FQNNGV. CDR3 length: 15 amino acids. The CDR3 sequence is CASSFQGRGNTEAFF. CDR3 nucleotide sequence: TGTGCCAGCAGCTTTCAAGGACGGGGGAACACTGAAGCTTTCTTT.

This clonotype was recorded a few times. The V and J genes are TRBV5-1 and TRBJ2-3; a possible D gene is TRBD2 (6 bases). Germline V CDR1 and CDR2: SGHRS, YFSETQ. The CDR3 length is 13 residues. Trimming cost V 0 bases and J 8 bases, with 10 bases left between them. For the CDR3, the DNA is TGCGCCAGCAGCTTGGCCGTGGAGGGTACGCAGTATTTT. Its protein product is CASSLAVEGTQYF.

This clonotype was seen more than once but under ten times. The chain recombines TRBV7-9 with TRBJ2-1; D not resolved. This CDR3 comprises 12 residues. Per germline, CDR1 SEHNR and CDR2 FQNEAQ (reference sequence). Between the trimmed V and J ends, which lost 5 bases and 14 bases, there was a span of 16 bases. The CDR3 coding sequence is TGTGCCAGCAGCCCCCATGGAAACGATGAGTTCTTC. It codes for CASSPHGNDEFF.

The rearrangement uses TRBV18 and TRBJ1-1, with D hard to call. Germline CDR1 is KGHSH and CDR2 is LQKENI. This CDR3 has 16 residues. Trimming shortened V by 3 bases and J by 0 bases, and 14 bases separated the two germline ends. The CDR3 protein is CASSPAQRIMNTEAFF. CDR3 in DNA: TGTGCCAGCTCACCGGCACAGAGAATCATGAACACTGAAGCTTTCTTT.

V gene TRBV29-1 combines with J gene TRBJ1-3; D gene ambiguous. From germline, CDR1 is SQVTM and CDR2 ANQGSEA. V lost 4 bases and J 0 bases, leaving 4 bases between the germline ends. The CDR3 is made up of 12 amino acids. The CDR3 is CSVGLSGNTIYF. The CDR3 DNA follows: TGCAGCGTTGGCCTCTCTGGAAACACCATATATTTT.

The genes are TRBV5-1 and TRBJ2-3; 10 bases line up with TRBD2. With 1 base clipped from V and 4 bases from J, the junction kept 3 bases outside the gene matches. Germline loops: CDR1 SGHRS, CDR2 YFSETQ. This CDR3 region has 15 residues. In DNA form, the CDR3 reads TGCGCCAGCAGCTTGCCTAGCGGGAGTGCAGATACGCAGTATTTT. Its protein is CASSLPSGSADTQYF. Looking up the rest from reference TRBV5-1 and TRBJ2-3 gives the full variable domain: KAGVTQTPRYLIKTRGQQVTLSCSPISGHRSVSWYQQTPGQGLQFLFEYFSETQRNKGNFPGRFSGRQFSNSRSEMNVSTLELGDSALYLCASSLPSGSADTQYFGPGTRLTVL.